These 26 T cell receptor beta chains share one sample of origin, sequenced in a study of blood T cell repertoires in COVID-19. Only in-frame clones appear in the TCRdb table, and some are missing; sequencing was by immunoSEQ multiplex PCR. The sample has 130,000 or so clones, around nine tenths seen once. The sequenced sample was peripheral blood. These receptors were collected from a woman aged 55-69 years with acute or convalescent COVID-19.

CDR3 DNA: TGTGCCAGCAGCTTAGTTCTGGGACAGGGATACTTCTTGGGCAATCAGCCCCAGCATTTT. Its translation: CASSLVLGQGYFLGNQPQHF. V is TRBV5-8 and J is TRBJ1-5; 9 bases align to TRBD1. Germline CDR1 reads SGHTS; CDR2 reads YDEGEE. Germline trimming cut 2 bases from V and 2 bases from J; bases unmatched to any gene: 17. The CDR3 has 20 residues.

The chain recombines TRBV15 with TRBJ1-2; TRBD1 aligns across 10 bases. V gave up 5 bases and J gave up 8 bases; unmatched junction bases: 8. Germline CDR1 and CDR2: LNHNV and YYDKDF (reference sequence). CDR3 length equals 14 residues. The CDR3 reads CATSGRQGAGGYTF. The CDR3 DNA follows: TGTGCCACCAGCGGTAGACAGGGGGCAGGCGGCTACACCTTC.

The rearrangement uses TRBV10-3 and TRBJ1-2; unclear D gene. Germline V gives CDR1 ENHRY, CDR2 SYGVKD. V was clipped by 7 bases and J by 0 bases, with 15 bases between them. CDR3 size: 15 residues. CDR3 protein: CAITAEAGANYGYTF. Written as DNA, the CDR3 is TGTGCCATCACCGCCGAGGCCGGGGCTAACTATGGCTACACCTTC.

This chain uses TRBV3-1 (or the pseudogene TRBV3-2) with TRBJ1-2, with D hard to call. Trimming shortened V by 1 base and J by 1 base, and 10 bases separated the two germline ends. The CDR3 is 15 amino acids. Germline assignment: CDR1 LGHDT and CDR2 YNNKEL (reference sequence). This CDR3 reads CASSQGGYINYGYTF. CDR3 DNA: TGTGCCAGCAGCCAAGGCGGCTATATTAACTATGGCTACACCTTC.

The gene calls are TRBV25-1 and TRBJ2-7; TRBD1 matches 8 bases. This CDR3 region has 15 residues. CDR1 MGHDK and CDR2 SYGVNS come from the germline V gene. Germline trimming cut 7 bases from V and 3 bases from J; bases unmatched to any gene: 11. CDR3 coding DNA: TGTGCCAGCAAAGATGGCAGGGGGCTTAACTACGAGCAGTACTTC. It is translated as CASKDGRGLNYEQYF.

The CDR3 bases are TGCGCCAGCAGCCCCACACGGGGCTCCTACGAGCAGTACTTC. It codes for CASSPTRGSYEQYF. The chain combines TRBV5-1 with TRBJ2-7, with D maybe TRBD2 (5 bases). CDR1 and CDR2 (germline): SGHRS, YFSETQ. V dropped 4 bases and J dropped 0 bases, with 11 bases sitting between them. The CDR3 contains 14 residues.

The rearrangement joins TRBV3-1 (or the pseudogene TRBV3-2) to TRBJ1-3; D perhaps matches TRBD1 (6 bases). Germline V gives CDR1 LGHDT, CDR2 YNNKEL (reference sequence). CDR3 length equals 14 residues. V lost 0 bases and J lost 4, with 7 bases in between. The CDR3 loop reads CASSQEGTGNTIYF. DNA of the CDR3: TGTGCCAGCAGCCAAGAAGGGACAGGAAACACCATATATTTT.

The CDR3 DNA follows: TGCGCCAGCAGTCCCAGTGGTGGCAATCAGCCCCAGCATTTT. Translating it yields CASSPSGGNQPQHF. V gene TRBV5-1 combines with J gene TRBJ1-5; unclear D gene. CDR3 size: 14 residues. The V end was cut by 5 bases, the J end by 2 bases, with 11 bases between. Looked up from germline, CDR1 is SGHRS and CDR2 is YFSETQ.

CDR3 amino acids: CASGGTSGDGETQYF. Written as DNA, the CDR3 is TGCGCCAGCGGCGGGACTAGCGGGGACGGGGAGACCCAGTACTTC. The chain recombines TRBV5-1 with TRBJ2-5; TRBD2 matches at 13 bases. The CDR3 totals 15 residues. V was pared by 7 bases and J by 5 bases, with 8 bases of the junction left unmatched. The germline V gene encodes CDR1 SGHRS and CDR2 YFSETQ.

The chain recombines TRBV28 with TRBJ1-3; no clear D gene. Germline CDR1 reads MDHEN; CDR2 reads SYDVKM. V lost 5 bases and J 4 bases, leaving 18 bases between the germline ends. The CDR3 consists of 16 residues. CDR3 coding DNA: TGTGCCAGCAGTCCTTACGGGAGGGCTTCAGGAAACACCATATATTTT. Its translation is CASSPYGRASGNTIYF.

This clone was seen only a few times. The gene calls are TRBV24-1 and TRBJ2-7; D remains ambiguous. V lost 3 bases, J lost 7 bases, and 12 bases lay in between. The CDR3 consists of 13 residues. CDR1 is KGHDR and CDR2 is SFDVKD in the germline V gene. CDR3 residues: CATSDVSGLEQYF. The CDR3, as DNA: TGTGCCACCAGTGATGTCAGTGGTCTTGAGCAGTACTTC.

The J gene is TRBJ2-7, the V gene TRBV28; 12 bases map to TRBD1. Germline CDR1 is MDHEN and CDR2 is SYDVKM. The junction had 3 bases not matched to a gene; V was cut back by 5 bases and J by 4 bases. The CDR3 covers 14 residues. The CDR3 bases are TGTGCCAGCAGTCTGGGACAGGGGGCTTACGAGCAGTACTTC. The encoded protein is CASSLGQGAYEQYF.

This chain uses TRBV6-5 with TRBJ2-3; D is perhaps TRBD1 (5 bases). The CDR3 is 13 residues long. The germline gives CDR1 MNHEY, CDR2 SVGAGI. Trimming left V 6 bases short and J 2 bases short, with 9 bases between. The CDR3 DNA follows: TGTGCCAGCAGGGGGCAGAACACAGATACGCAGTATTTT. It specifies CASRGQNTDTQYF.

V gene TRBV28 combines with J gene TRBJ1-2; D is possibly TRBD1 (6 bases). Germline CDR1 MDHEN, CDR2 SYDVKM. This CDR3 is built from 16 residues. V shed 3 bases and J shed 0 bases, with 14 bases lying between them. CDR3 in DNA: TGTGCCAGCAGTTTTTTATCGGGGGGCGCTAACTATGGCTACACCTTC. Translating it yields CASSFLSGGANYGYTF.

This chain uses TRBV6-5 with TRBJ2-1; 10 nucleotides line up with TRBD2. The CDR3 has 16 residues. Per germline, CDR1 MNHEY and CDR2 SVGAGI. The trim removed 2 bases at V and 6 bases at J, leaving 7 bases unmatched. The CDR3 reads CASSYDPSGGGNEQFF. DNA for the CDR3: TGTGCCAGCAGTTACGATCCTAGCGGGGGAGGCAATGAGCAGTTCTTC.

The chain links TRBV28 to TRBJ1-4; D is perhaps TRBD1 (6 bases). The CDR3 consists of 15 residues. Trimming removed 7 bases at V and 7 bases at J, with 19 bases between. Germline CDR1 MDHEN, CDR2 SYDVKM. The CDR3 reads CASTWGRGSSEKLFF. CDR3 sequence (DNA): TGTGCCAGCACTTGGGGCAGGGGAAGTAGTGAAAAACTGTTTTTT.

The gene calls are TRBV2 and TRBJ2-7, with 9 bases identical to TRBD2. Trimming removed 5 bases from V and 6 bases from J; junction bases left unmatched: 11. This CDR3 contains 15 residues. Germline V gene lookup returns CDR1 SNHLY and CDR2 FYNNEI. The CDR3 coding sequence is TGTGCCAGCAGTCCTCGACTAGCGGACCTCCGCGAGCAGTACTTC. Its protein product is CASSPRLADLREQYF.

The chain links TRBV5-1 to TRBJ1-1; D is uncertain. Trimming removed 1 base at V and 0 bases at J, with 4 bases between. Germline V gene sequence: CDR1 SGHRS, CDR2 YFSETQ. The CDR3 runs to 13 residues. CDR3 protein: CASSLSMNTEAFF. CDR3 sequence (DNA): TGCGCCAGCAGCTTGAGCATGAACACTGAAGCTTTCTTT.

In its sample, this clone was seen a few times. The CDR3 DNA follows: TGTGCCAGCTCACTTTCAGGGGGCAGGGGAGGCAATCAGCCCCAGCATTTT. Its protein is CASSLSGGRGGNQPQHF. The J gene is TRBJ1-5, the V gene TRBV18; 8 bases are a match to TRBD1. J gave up 2 bases and V 4 bases, and 10 bases lay outside the gene matches. This CDR3 is built from 17 residues. Germline-derived CDR1 and CDR2 are KGHSH and LQKENI.

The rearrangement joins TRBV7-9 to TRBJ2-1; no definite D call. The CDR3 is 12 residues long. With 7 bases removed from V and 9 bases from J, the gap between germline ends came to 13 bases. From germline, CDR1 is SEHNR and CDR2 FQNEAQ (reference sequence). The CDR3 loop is CASNSVSVEQFF. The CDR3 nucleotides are TGTGCCAGCAACTCCGTTAGTGTTGAGCAGTTCTTC.

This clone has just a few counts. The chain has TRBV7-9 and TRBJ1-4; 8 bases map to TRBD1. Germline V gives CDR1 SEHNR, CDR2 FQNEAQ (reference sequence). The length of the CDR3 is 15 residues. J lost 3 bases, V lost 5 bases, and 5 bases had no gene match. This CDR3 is CASSPRQGPNEKLFF. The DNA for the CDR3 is TGTGCCAGCAGCCCGAGACAGGGGCCTAATGAAAAACTGTTTTTT.

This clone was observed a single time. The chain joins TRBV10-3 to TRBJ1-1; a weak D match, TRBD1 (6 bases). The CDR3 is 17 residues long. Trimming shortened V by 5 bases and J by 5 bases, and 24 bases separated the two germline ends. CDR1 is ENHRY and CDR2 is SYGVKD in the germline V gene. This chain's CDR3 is CAISPNPQGVTTTEAFF. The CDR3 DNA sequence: TGTGCCATCAGTCCTAATCCACAGGGAGTAACGACAACTGAAGCTTTCTTT.

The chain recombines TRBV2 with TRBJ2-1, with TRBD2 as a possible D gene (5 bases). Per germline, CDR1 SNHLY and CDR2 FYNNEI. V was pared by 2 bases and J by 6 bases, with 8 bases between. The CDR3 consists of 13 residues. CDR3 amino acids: CASSEIRGNEQFF. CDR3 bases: TGTGCCAGCAGTGAAATCCGGGGCAATGAGCAGTTCTTC.

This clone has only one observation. CDR3 sequence reads: CASSSGQSSYEQYF. In DNA form, the CDR3 reads TGTGCCAGCAGCTCCGGACAGAGCTCCTACGAGCAGTACTTC. V usage is TRBV9 and J usage is TRBJ2-7, with D tentatively TRBD1 (6 bases). Germline V gene sequence: CDR1 SGDLS, CDR2 YYNGEE. V was pared by 4 bases and J by 0 bases, with 11 bases between. CDR3 length: 14 residues. Full variable domain (remainder filled in from reference TRBV9 and TRBJ2-7): DSGVTQTPKHLITATGQRVTLRCSPRSGDLSVYWYQQSLDQGLQFLIQYYNGEERAKGNILERFSAQQFPDLHSELNLSSLELGDSALYFCASSSGQSSYEQYFGPGTRLTVT.

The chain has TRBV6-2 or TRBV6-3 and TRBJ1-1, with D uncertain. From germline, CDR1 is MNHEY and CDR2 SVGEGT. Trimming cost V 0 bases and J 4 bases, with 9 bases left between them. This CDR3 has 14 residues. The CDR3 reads CASSYSSFRTEAFF. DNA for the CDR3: TGTGCCAGCAGTTACTCGTCGTTTCGCACTGAAGCTTTCTTT.

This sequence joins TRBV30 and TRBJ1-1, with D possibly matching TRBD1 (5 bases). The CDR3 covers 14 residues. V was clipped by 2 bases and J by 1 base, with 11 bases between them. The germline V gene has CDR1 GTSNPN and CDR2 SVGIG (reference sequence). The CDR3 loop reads CAWSQGISNTEAFF. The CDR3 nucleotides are TGTGCCTGGAGTCAGGGTATTTCGAACACTGAAGCTTTCTTT.